The 22 T cell receptor beta chains presented below share a single source sample, sequenced in a study of blood T cell repertoires in COVID-19. Profiling relied on immunoSEQ multiplex PCR, and the TCRdb table lists in-frame clones only, not all of them. Of over 350,000 clones in the sample, 88% were seen once. Sequences were obtained from PBMCs or T cells enriched from blood (not recorded which). The receptors derive from a woman aged 25-40 years with acute COVID-19.

The V and J genes are TRBV19 and TRBJ1-5, with 7 positions matching TRBD1. Germline CDR1 and CDR2: LNHDA and SQIVND (reference sequence). This CDR3 spans 15 amino acids. The V gene end was trimmed by 10 bases and the J gene end by 1 base; junction bases not matched to a gene: 10. CDR3 coding DNA: TGTGCCACCTTCGACAGGGCGATCAGCAATCAGCCCCAGCATTTT. This gives the protein CATFDRAISNQPQHF.

V and J are TRBV4-1 and TRBJ2-1; 9 bases map to TRBD1. CDR1 MGHRA and CDR2 YSYEKL come from the germline V gene. V shed 0 bases and J 6 bases; nucleotides not matched to a gene: 3. The CDR3 runs 15 residues. The CDR3 region is CASSQDRGQGNEQFF. The CDR3 DNA reads TGCGCCAGCAGCCAAGATCGGGGACAGGGCAATGAGCAGTTCTTC.

The chain uses TRBV6-1 and TRBJ2-5, with 7 positions matching TRBD2. Unmatched junction bases numbered 15, after V lost 4 bases and J lost 4 bases. The CDR3 runs to 17 residues. Germline V CDR1 and CDR2: MNHNS, SASEGT. The CDR3 DNA follows: TGTGCCAGCAGTGGTGTGTTCGGGGCTTTAGCGGGAGAGACCCAGTACTTC. It specifies CASSGVFGALAGETQYF.

The CDR3, as DNA: TGCGCCAGCAGTGCCGGATGGGACAGGGGGAACACTGAAGCTTTCTTT. It translates to CASSAGWDRGNTEAFF. The chain carries TRBV10-1 and TRBJ1-1, with 10 bases lining up with TRBD1. The CDR3 has 16 residues. The germline V gene has CDR1 WNHNN and CDR2 SYGVQD (reference sequence). Trimming took 4 bases from V and 1 from J; bases not matched to a gene: 6.

This rearrangement joins TRBV4-2 to TRBJ1-2; the match to TRBD1 covers 10 bases. The CDR3 contains 18 residues. Germline loops: CDR1 LGHNA, CDR2 YNFKEQ. The ends lost 4 bases at V and 0 bases at J; junction bases unmatched: 11. Written as DNA, the CDR3 is TGTGCCAGCAGCCCGTTTTTATCGGGGACAGGGGCTAACTATGGCTACACCTTC. Protein sequence: CASSPFLSGTGANYGYTF.

The chain has TRBV7-2 and TRBJ1-2, with 7 bases identical to TRBD1. Germline V CDR1 and CDR2: SGHTA, FQGNSA. V was clipped by 5 bases and J by 4 bases; unmatched bases: 10. The CDR3 loop spans 15 amino acids. CDR3 coding DNA: TGTGCCAGCAGCCCCGAGGGGGCTCGCGGCTATGGCTACACCTTC. It encodes CASSPEGARGYGYTF.

The chain uses TRBV7-6 and TRBJ1-1; D is perhaps TRBD1 (5 bases). V lost 1 base and J 4 bases, leaving 10 bases between the germline ends. CDR3 size: 14 residues. CDR1 is SGHVS and CDR2 is FNYEAQ in the germline V gene. CDR3 nucleotide sequence: TGTGCCAGCAGCTTAGGGGGCCAGGGCACTGAAGCTTTCTTT. As protein: CASSLGGQGTEAFF. Looking up the rest from reference TRBV7-6 and TRBJ1-1 gives the full variable domain: GAGVSQSPRYKVTKRGQDVALRCDPISGHVSLYWYRQALGQGPEFLTYFNYEAQQDKSGLPNDRFSAERPEGSISTLTIQRTEQRDSAMYRCASSLGGQGTEAFFGQGTRLTVV.

V is TRBV7-2 and J is TRBJ1-4, with D tentatively TRBD1 (6 bases). The V end lost 6 bases, the J end lost 4 bases, and 18 bases lay between the germline ends. The length of the CDR3 is 16 residues. CDR1 SGHTA and CDR2 FQGNSA come from the germline V gene. CDR3 sequence: CASRYSPGDLNEKLFF. The CDR3 region has the DNA TGTGCCAGCAGATATTCCCCAGGGGATCTTAATGAAAAACTGTTTTTT.

The chain employs TRBV29-1 and TRBJ2-1, with a possible D match to TRBD2 (5 bases). The CDR3 runs to 14 residues. Trimming shortened V by 2 bases and J by 8 bases, and 16 bases separated the two germline ends. Germline-derived CDR1 and CDR2 are SQVTM and ANQGSEA. The CDR3 region is CSVEQGAGGYEQFF. Here the CDR3 DNA reads TGCAGCGTTGAACAAGGTGCGGGTGGGTATGAGCAGTTCTTC.

The chain combines TRBV2 with TRBJ1-2; D unclear. V lost 1 base, J lost 5 bases, and 11 bases lay in between. CDR1 and CDR2 from the germline V gene are SNHLY and FYNNEI. This CDR3 comprises 14 residues. In DNA, the CDR3 is TGTGCCAGCAGTGAAGGGGCAGATTCGTATGGCTACACCTTC. It codes for CASSEGADSYGYTF.

CDR3 loop: CASSLAPSGGVNTGELFF. CDR3 DNA sequence: TGTGCCAGCAGCTTAGCGCCTAGCGGGGGGGTGAACACCGGGGAGCTGTTTTTT. This chain uses TRBV7-6 with TRBJ2-2; 12 bases are shared with TRBD2. The V segment lost 0 bases and the J segment 1 base; nucleotides outside the gene matches: 3. CDR3 length: 18 amino acids. Germline assignment: CDR1 SGHVS and CDR2 FNYEAQ.

The rearrangement joins TRBV7-3 to TRBJ2-2; the match to TRBD1 covers 10 bases. CDR3 length: 15 amino acids. The germline gives CDR1 SGHTA, CDR2 FQGTGA. The ends lost 8 bases at V and 6 bases at J; junction bases unmatched: 9. The CDR3 DNA reads as TGTGCCAGCGGAAGCCGAGGACAGGGGGCCGGGGAGCTGTTTTTT. Its translation: CASGSRGQGAGELFF.

This clone was detected only a few times. This chain links TRBV5-1 with TRBJ1-2; D is perhaps TRBD1 (6 bases). The CDR3 covers 13 residues. The V end was cut by 1 base, the J end by 4 bases, with 8 bases between. Looked up from germline, CDR1 is SGHRS and CDR2 is YFSETQ. CDR3 in DNA: TGCGCCAGCAGCTTGCTGGACAGCTATGGCTACACCTTC. It translates to CASSLLDSYGYTF.

The rearrangement links TRBV2 to TRBJ1-1, with D maybe TRBD1 (5 bases). CDR1 is SNHLY and CDR2 is FYNNEI in the germline V gene. This CDR3 comprises 16 residues. Between the trimmed V and J ends, which lost 5 bases and 0 bases, there was a span of 16 bases. The CDR3 nucleotides read TGTGCCAGCAGTCCAGATCCGGGACTGATGAACACTGAAGCTTTCTTT. Protein product: CASSPDPGLMNTEAFF.

The V and J genes are TRBV6-5 and TRBJ1-3; 7 bases fit TRBD1. V lost 7 bases and J lost 7; bases outside the gene matches: 10. The germline V gene encodes CDR1 MNHEY and CDR2 SVGAGI. This CDR3 is 14 amino acids long. The DNA for the CDR3 is TGTGCCAGCACCGCCCCAGGGGGAGGCAACACCATATATTTT. Its translation: CASTAPGGGNTIYF.

The chain recombines TRBV18 with TRBJ2-1; 14 bases agree with TRBD2. Losses at the gene ends were 8 bases for V and 5 bases for J; bases not matched to a gene: 8. Germline V gene data show CDR1 as KGHSH and CDR2 as LQKENI. The CDR3 is 16 residues long. Here the CDR3 reads CASRGLAGGYNNEQFF. DNA of the CDR3: TGTGCCAGCCGCGGACTAGCGGGGGGTTATAACAATGAGCAGTTCTTC.

Written as DNA, the CDR3 is TGTGCCAGCAGTTACTCTATAGCAGGGCAGCCGTACTTC. Translating it yields CASSYSIAGQPYF. The genes are TRBV6-5 and TRBJ2-7; D might be TRBD1 (5 bases). Germline lookup yields CDR1 MNHEY and CDR2 SVGAGI. The CDR3 loop spans 13 amino acids. V lost 0 bases and J 12 bases, leaving 15 bases between the germline ends.

This sequence joins TRBV19 and TRBJ1-1; D possibly corresponds to TRBD1 (5 bases). From germline, CDR1 is LNHDA and CDR2 SQIVND (reference sequence). The CDR3 is 15 residues long. Trimming took 6 bases from V and 1 from J, leaving 15 bases between them. This CDR3 is CASSPLDSPNTEAFF. CDR3 in DNA: TGTGCCAGTAGCCCCCTCGACAGTCCGAACACTGAAGCTTTCTTT.

The J gene is TRBJ2-6, the V gene TRBV9; D is possibly TRBD1 (6 bases). Germline V gives CDR1 SGDLS, CDR2 YYNGEE. The CDR3 length is 20 residues. Between the trimmed V and J ends, which lost 1 base and 0 bases, there was a span of 20 bases. CDR3 in amino acids: CASSVRMRQGTLSGANVLTF. In DNA, the CDR3 is TGTGCCAGCAGCGTACGTATGCGGCAGGGGACCCTCTCTGGGGCCAACGTCCTGACTTTC.

This chain connects TRBV5-1 to TRBJ2-1, with 7 bases identical to TRBD2. CDR1 and CDR2 (germline): SGHRS, YFSETQ. V lost 1 base, J lost 9 bases, and 10 bases stayed unmatched. The CDR3 extends over 15 amino acids. The CDR3 nucleotides read TGCGCCAGCAGCTTGATATTATCGGGGGAGGGTGAGCAGTTCTTC. Its protein is CASSLILSGEGEQFF.

The chain has TRBV27 and TRBJ1-1; a weak D match, TRBD1 (6 bases). This CDR3 has 11 amino acids. Germline assignment: CDR1 MNHEY and CDR2 SMNVEV (reference sequence). V was clipped by 6 bases and J by 11 bases, with 13 bases between them. CDR3 loop: CASSQGQSAFF. Written as DNA, the CDR3 is TGTGCCAGCAGCCAAGGACAGTCGGCTTTCTTT.

The chain combines TRBV6-2 or TRBV6-3 with TRBJ2-7; a possible D gene is TRBD2 (6 bases). Trimming shortened V by 6 bases and J by 5 bases, and 20 bases separated the two germline ends. This CDR3 has 15 residues. Germline CDR1 MNHEY, CDR2 SVGEGT. The CDR3 loop reads CASSQLSVRGDEQYF. The CDR3 DNA is TGTGCCAGCAGCCAACTGTCTGTGCGGGGAGACGAGCAGTACTTC.